Sequencing of this T cell receptor (beta chain) was carried out in a study of CD8+ T cells in alopecia areata. Germline CDR1 is SGHTA and CDR2 is FQGTGA. The CDR3 consists of 13 residues. V lost 5 bases and J lost 4, with 11 bases in between. Points from the study as a whole: Scalp clonality, together with expanded CD8+ clones among the top 100, fell significantly with tofacitinib.

Sequencing used cDNA as its template, made by extracting RNA and reverse transcribing it. The assay was immunoSEQ multiplex PCR, and TCRdb's table has in-frame clones only and misses some. The sample holds about 200,000 clones, 58% seen once. Treatment specified: oral pan-JAK inhibitor, 5-10 mg twice daily. Of note for this clone: What it binds is unknown.

The origin of this receptor is a human donor with alopecia areata. This material consisted of CD4+ T cells sorted from blood, taken at week 24, from a patient treated with tofacitinib. The genes are TRBV7-3 and TRBJ2-5; D call uncertain. This chain's CDR3 is CASSTSAGETQYF. CDR3 DNA sequence: TGTGCCAGCAGCACAAGTGCCGGAGAGACCCAGTACTTC.